A selection of T cell receptor beta chains follows, all from one sample in a study of cytomegalovirus exposure and HLA in healthy donors. Generated by immunoSEQ multiplex PCR, the TCRdb table keeps only in-frame clones and is missing some. Among 110,000 or so clones listed, over 70% were seen once. Source material: PBMCs. Receptors originate from a woman in her thirties or forties in good health and CMV-seropositive. The CDR3 runs from the conserved cysteine through the conserved F or W. The D gene is left open where the match is weak. Where a row states a size, it is once, few, many or the class of an expanded clone; other rows omit it.

d_call: TRBD2
j_call: TRBJ2-3
clone_size: NA
v_call: TRBV4-1
cdr3_length: 16
cdr3_nt: TGCGCCAGCAGCTCCCTAGCGGGGGTTAGCACAGATACGCAGTATTTT
cdr3_aa: CASSSLAGVSTDTQYF

d_call: NA
j_call: TRBJ2-7
clone_size: once
v_call: TRBV7-6
cdr3_length: 14
cdr3_nt: TGTGCCAGCAGCCCCCTGACTACCCCCGGTGAGCAGTACTTC
cdr3_aa: CASSPLTTPGEQYF

d_call: NA
j_call: TRBJ2-7
clone_size: NA
v_call: TRBV6-6
cdr3_length: 12
cdr3_nt: TGTGCCAGCAGAACAACAGGGTACGAGCAGTACTTC
cdr3_aa: CASRTTGYEQYF

d_call: TRBD2
j_call: TRBJ2-1
clone_size: NA
v_call: TRBV27
cdr3_length: 18
cdr3_nt: TGTGCCAGCAGTTCCCCTTATTGGGCTAGCGGGAGTAGGAATGAGCAGTTCTTC
cdr3_aa: CASSSPYWASGSRNEQFF

d_call: NA
j_call: TRBJ1-1
clone_size: NA
v_call: TRBV21-1
cdr3_length: 17
cdr3_nt: TGTGCCAGCAGCACGACAGGGGAGAGGAATATGAACACTGAAGCTTTCTTT
cdr3_aa: CASSTTGERNMNTEAFF

d_call: TRBD1
j_call: TRBJ1-3
clone_size: NA
v_call: TRBV4-2
cdr3_length: 16
cdr3_nt: TGTGCCAGCAGCCAACAACAGGGGACCTCTGGAAACACCATATATTTT
cdr3_aa: CASSQQQGTSGNTIYF

d_call: NA
j_call: TRBJ2-1
clone_size: NA
v_call: TRBV4-2
cdr3_length: 15
cdr3_nt: TGTGCCAGCAGCCATGGGACATCATTCGGCAATGAGCAGTTCTTC
cdr3_aa: CASSHGTSFGNEQFF

d_call: TRBD1
j_call: TRBJ2-2
clone_size: NA
v_call: TRBV5-1
cdr3_length: 15
cdr3_nt: TGCGCCAGCAGGGCCGGGACAGGGAACACCGGGGAGCTGTTTTTT
cdr3_aa: CASRAGTGNTGELFF

d_call: TRBD1
j_call: TRBJ2-7
clone_size: NA
v_call: TRBV7-9
cdr3_length: 15
cdr3_nt: TGTGCCAGCAGCTTTGGGACAGGGTCACTTCACGAGCAGTACTTC
cdr3_aa: CASSFGTGSLHEQYF

d_call: TRBD2
j_call: TRBJ2-1
clone_size: NA
v_call: TRBV11-3
cdr3_length: 16
cdr3_nt: TGTGCCAGCGGCGGGACTAGCGGGAGAGGGGTCGATGAGCAGTTCTTC
cdr3_aa: CASGGTSGRGVDEQFF

d_call: TRBD2
j_call: TRBJ2-5
clone_size: NA
v_call: TRBV9
cdr3_length: 18
cdr3_nt: TGTGCCAGCAGCGTACGAGAGAGCAGCGGGGGGGCCTGGGAGACCCAGTACTTC
cdr3_aa: CASSVRESSGGAWETQYF

d_call: TRBD2
j_call: TRBJ2-5
clone_size: NA
v_call: TRBV15
cdr3_length: 14
cdr3_nt: TGTGCCACCAGCAGAGCGTCTAGCGGTGAGACCCAGTACTTC
cdr3_aa: CATSRASSGETQYF

d_call: TRBD2
j_call: TRBJ2-3
clone_size: NA
v_call: TRBV9
cdr3_length: 17
cdr3_nt: TGTGCCAGCAGCGCAAGGGTGACTAGCGGGACCACAGATACGCAGTATTTT
cdr3_aa: CASSARVTSGTTDTQYF

d_call: NA
j_call: TRBJ2-7
clone_size: NA
v_call: TRBV9
cdr3_length: 14
cdr3_nt: TGTGCCAGCAGCGCCCTAGCGAGCTCCTACGAGCAGTACTTC
cdr3_aa: CASSALASSYEQYF

d_call: NA
j_call: TRBJ2-3
clone_size: NA
v_call: TRBV7-9
cdr3_length: 15
cdr3_nt: TGTGCCAGCTCCAGGGATTTCGGTCCTGTAGATACGCAGTATTTT
cdr3_aa: CASSRDFGPVDTQYF

d_call: NA
j_call: TRBJ2-7
clone_size: NA
v_call: TRBV2
cdr3_length: 16
cdr3_nt: TGTGCCAGCAGTGAAGGGCTAGCGAGACTTCACTACGAGCAGTACTTC
cdr3_aa: CASSEGLARLHYEQYF

d_call: TRBD2
j_call: TRBJ2-2
clone_size: NA
v_call: TRBV19
cdr3_length: 17
cdr3_nt: TGTGCCAGTACCAGGCGGGCTAGCGGGTCGAACACCGGGGAGCTGTTTTTT
cdr3_aa: CASTRRASGSNTGELFF

d_call: NA
j_call: TRBJ2-1
clone_size: NA
v_call: TRBV6-1
cdr3_length: 13
cdr3_nt: TGTGCCAGCAGTGAAAAATCTTACAATGAGCAGTTCTTC
cdr3_aa: CASSEKSYNEQFF

d_call: TRBD1
j_call: TRBJ1-5
clone_size: NA
v_call: TRBV29-1
cdr3_length: 14
cdr3_nt: TGCAGCGTTGGTGGGGACAGGGGCAGTCAGCCCCAGCATTTT
cdr3_aa: CSVGGDRGSQPQHF

d_call: TRBD1
j_call: TRBJ1-1
clone_size: NA
v_call: TRBV5-1
cdr3_length: 14
cdr3_nt: TGCGCCAGCAGCCCCAGGGGGCGGAACACTGAAGCTTTCTTT
cdr3_aa: CASSPRGRNTEAFF

d_call: NA
j_call: TRBJ2-5
clone_size: NA
v_call: TRBV29-1
cdr3_length: 15
cdr3_nt: TGCAGCGTTACGAGGGCAGCGAGGATGGGGGAGACCCAGTACTTC
cdr3_aa: CSVTRAARMGETQYF

d_call: NA
j_call: TRBJ1-2
clone_size: NA
v_call: TRBV5-1
cdr3_length: 15
cdr3_nt: TGCGCCAGCAGCTTGGCCCAGGGGACTAACTATGGCTACACCTTC
cdr3_aa: CASSLAQGTNYGYTF

d_call: TRBD2
j_call: TRBJ2-7
clone_size: NA
v_call: TRBV10-1
cdr3_length: 16
cdr3_nt: TGCGCCAGCAGGGGGGGACTAGCGGGAGGGGACTACGAGCAGTACTTC
cdr3_aa: CASRGGLAGGDYEQYF

d_call: TRBD2
j_call: TRBJ2-1
clone_size: NA
v_call: TRBV7-6
cdr3_length: 15
cdr3_nt: TGTGCCAGCAGCACTCGGACTAGCGCCTACAATGAGCAGTTCTTC
cdr3_aa: CASSTRTSAYNEQFF

d_call: NA
j_call: TRBJ2-1
clone_size: NA
v_call: TRBV30
cdr3_length: 12
cdr3_nt: TGTGCCTGGGGGCGGGGTTCGAATGAGCAGTTCTTC
cdr3_aa: CAWGRGSNEQFF

d_call: TRBD1
j_call: TRBJ2-7
clone_size: NA
v_call: TRBV7-2
cdr3_length: 15
cdr3_nt: TGTGCCAGCAGCTTAGTAGGGTCACAGGGGTTCGAGCAGTACTTC
cdr3_aa: CASSLVGSQGFEQYF

d_call: NA
j_call: TRBJ2-1
clone_size: NA
v_call: TRBV6-6
cdr3_length: 13
cdr3_nt: TGTGCCAGCAGCCCAAACAGGGACAATGAGCAGTTCTTC
cdr3_aa: CASSPNRDNEQFF

d_call: TRBD2
j_call: TRBJ2-3
clone_size: NA
v_call: TRBV5-1
cdr3_length: 16
cdr3_nt: TGCGCCAGCAGCCGGAGGGAGCGGGGGAGCACAGATACGCAGTATTTT
cdr3_aa: CASSRRERGSTDTQYF

d_call: TRBD2
j_call: TRBJ2-3
clone_size: NA
v_call: TRBV7-2
cdr3_length: 15
cdr3_nt: TGTGCCAGCAAATGGCGTGCGGGAGGCGGAGATACGCAGTATTTT
cdr3_aa: CASKWRAGGGDTQYF

d_call: NA
j_call: TRBJ1-1
clone_size: NA
v_call: TRBV10-3
cdr3_length: 13
cdr3_nt: TGTGCCATCAGTCCAGACAGGTGGGGTGAAGCTTTCTTT
cdr3_aa: CAISPDRWGEAFF

d_call: NA
j_call: TRBJ2-5
clone_size: NA
v_call: TRBV27
cdr3_length: 11
cdr3_nt: TGTGCCAGCAGTTTGGGGGGGACCCAGTACTTC
cdr3_aa: CASSLGGTQYF

d_call: NA
j_call: TRBJ2-3
clone_size: NA
v_call: TRBV7-8
cdr3_length: 13
cdr3_nt: TGTGCCAGCTTCAGGGAATACACAGATACGCAGTATTTT
cdr3_aa: CASFREYTDTQYF

d_call: TRBD1
j_call: TRBJ2-7
clone_size: once
v_call: TRBV6-5
cdr3_length: 13
cdr3_nt: TGTGCCAGCAGTTGGACAGGGGGGTACGAGCAGTACTTC
cdr3_aa: CASSWTGGYEQYF

d_call: NA
j_call: TRBJ2-1
clone_size: NA
v_call: TRBV19
cdr3_length: 14
cdr3_nt: TGTGCCAGTAGTATAGGGACAGCCTACAATGAGCAGTTCTTC
cdr3_aa: CASSIGTAYNEQFF

d_call: NA
j_call: TRBJ1-1
clone_size: NA
v_call: TRBV5-1
cdr3_length: 18
cdr3_nt: TGCGCCAGCAGCTTGGTACTACTACCGACGGCCTCGAACACTGAAGCTTTCTTT
cdr3_aa: CASSLVLLPTASNTEAFF

d_call: NA
j_call: TRBJ1-1
clone_size: NA
v_call: TRBV5-1
cdr3_length: 15
cdr3_nt: TGCGCCAGCAGCCCCGACCCAGGGGTTTTGAGAGAAGCTTTCTTT
cdr3_aa: CASSPDPGVLREAFF

d_call: NA
j_call: TRBJ1-4
clone_size: NA
v_call: TRBV7-9
cdr3_length: 14
cdr3_nt: TGTGCCAGCAGCTTACCAGGGGCGAATGAAAAACTGTTTTTT
cdr3_aa: CASSLPGANEKLFF

d_call: TRBD1
j_call: TRBJ2-7
clone_size: NA
v_call: TRBV5-8
cdr3_length: 13
cdr3_nt: TGTGCCAGCAGCTCGACAGGGTTTTACGAGCAGTACTTC
cdr3_aa: CASSSTGFYEQYF

d_call: NA
j_call: TRBJ1-1
clone_size: few
v_call: TRBV4-1
cdr3_length: 12
cdr3_nt: TGCGCCAGCAGCCAAGATTCAGGCGAAGCTTTCTTT
cdr3_aa: CASSQDSGEAFF

d_call: NA
j_call: TRBJ2-7
clone_size: NA
v_call: TRBV7-9
cdr3_length: 15
cdr3_nt: TGTGCCAGCAGCTTTTTAAAGGACAGCCTTGACGAGCAGTACTTC
cdr3_aa: CASSFLKDSLDEQYF

d_call: NA
j_call: TRBJ1-2
clone_size: NA
v_call: TRBV4-2
cdr3_length: 12
cdr3_nt: TGTGCCAGCAGCCAAGTCGGGGATGGCTACACCTTC
cdr3_aa: CASSQVGDGYTF

d_call: NA
j_call: TRBJ2-1
clone_size: once
v_call: TRBV18
cdr3_length: 15
cdr3_nt: TGTGCCAGCTCGCGCGGGGTTAGCTCCTACAATGAGCAGTTCTTC
cdr3_aa: CASSRGVSSYNEQFF

d_call: TRBD1
j_call: TRBJ2-3
clone_size: NA
v_call: TRBV7-6
cdr3_length: 16
cdr3_nt: TGTGCCAGCAGCTTAGGGAGGACAGGAGCCACAGATACGCAGTATTTT
cdr3_aa: CASSLGRTGATDTQYF

d_call: TRBD1
j_call: TRBJ1-2
clone_size: once
v_call: TRBV7-8
cdr3_length: 13
cdr3_nt: TGTGCCAGCAGCCTCCGGGACAGCTATGGCTACACCTTC
cdr3_aa: CASSLRDSYGYTF

d_call: TRBD1
j_call: TRBJ1-3
clone_size: NA
v_call: TRBV9
cdr3_length: 16
cdr3_nt: TGTGCCAGCAGCGTACATGCAGGGGACAGGGGAAACACCATATATTTT
cdr3_aa: CASSVHAGDRGNTIYF

d_call: NA
j_call: TRBJ2-1
clone_size: NA
v_call: TRBV2
cdr3_length: 14
cdr3_nt: TGTGCCAGCACAACATCCCTCTCCTACAATGAGCAGTTCTTC
cdr3_aa: CASTTSLSYNEQFF

d_call: TRBD1
j_call: TRBJ1-1
clone_size: NA
v_call: TRBV9
cdr3_length: 14
cdr3_nt: TGTGCCAGCAGCGCAGACAGGGACGGTACTGAAGCCTTCTTT
cdr3_aa: CASSADRDGTEAFF

d_call: TRBD1
j_call: TRBJ1-2
clone_size: NA
v_call: TRBV7-9
cdr3_length: 18
cdr3_nt: TGTGCCAGCAGCACCAATTATAGGGACAGGGGCAGTTCCTATGGCTACACCTTC
cdr3_aa: CASSTNYRDRGSSYGYTF

d_call: TRBD1
j_call: TRBJ2-7
clone_size: NA
v_call: TRBV6-1
cdr3_length: 15
cdr3_nt: TGTGCCAGCAGGGAAACCGGGACAGGAGGCTACGAGCAGTACTTC
cdr3_aa: CASRETGTGGYEQYF

d_call: TRBD2
j_call: TRBJ2-1
clone_size: few
v_call: TRBV11-3
cdr3_length: 17
cdr3_nt: TGTGCCAGCAGCTTGACAGGGACTAGCGGGGAGGCCAATGAGCAGTTCTTC
cdr3_aa: CASSLTGTSGEANEQFF

d_call: TRBD1
j_call: TRBJ1-6
clone_size: NA
v_call: TRBV13
cdr3_length: 15
cdr3_nt: TGTGCCAGCAGCGCCAAGGGGGCGCTTAATTCACCCCTCCACTTT
cdr3_aa: CASSAKGALNSPLHF